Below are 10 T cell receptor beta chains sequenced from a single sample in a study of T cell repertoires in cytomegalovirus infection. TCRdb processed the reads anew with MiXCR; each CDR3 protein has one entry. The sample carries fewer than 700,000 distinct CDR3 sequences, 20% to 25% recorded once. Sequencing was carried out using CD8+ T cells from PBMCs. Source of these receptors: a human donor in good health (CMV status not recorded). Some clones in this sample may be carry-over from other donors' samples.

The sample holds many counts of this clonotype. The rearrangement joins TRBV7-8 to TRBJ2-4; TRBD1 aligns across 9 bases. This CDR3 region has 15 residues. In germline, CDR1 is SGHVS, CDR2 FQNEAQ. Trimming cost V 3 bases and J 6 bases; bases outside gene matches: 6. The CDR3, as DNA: TGTGCCAGCAGCTTCGCACAGGGGGCGAGAAACATTCAGTACTTC. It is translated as CASSFAQGARNIQYF.

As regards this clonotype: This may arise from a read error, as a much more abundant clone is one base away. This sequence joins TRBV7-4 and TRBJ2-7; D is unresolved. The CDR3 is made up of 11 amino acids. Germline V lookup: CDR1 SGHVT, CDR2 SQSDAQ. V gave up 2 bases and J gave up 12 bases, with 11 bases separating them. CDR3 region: CASSLWGAMYF. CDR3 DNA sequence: TGTGCCAGCAGCTTATGGGGTGCCATGTACTTC.

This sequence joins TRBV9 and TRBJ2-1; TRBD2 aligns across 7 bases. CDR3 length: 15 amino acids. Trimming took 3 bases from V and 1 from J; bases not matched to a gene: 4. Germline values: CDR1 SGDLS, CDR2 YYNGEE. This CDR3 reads CASSESGVSYNEQFF. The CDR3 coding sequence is TGTGCCAGCAGCGAAAGCGGGGTGTCCTACAATGAGCAGTTCTTC.

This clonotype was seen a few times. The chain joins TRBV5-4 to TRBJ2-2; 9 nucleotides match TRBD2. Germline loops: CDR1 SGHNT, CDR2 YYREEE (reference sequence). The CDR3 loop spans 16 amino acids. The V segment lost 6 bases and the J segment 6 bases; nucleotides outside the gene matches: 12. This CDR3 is CASTSGSGGLAGELFF. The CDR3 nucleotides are TGTGCCAGCACCTCTGGTAGCGGGGGATTAGCCGGGGAGCTGTTTTTT.

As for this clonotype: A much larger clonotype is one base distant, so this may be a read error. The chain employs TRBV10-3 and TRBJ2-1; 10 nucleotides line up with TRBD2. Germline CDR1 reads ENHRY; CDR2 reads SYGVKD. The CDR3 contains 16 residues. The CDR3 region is CAIRDLAGEPYNDQFF. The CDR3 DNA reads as TGTGCCATCAGGGACCTAGCGGGGGAACCATACAATGATCAGTTCTTC.

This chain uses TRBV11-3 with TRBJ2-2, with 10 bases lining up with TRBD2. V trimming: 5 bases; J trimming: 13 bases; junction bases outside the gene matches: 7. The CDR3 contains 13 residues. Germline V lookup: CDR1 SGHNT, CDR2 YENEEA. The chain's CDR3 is CASSASGGQALFF. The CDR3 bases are TGTGCCAGCAGCGCTAGCGGGGGCCAGGCGCTGTTTTTT.

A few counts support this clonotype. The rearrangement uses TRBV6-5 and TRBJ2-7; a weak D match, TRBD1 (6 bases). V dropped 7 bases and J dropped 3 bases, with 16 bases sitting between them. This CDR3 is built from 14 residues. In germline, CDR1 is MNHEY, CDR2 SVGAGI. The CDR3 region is CASTQGQGDYEQYV. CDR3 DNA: TGTGCCAGCACACAGGGCCAAGGGGACTACGAGCAGTACGTC.

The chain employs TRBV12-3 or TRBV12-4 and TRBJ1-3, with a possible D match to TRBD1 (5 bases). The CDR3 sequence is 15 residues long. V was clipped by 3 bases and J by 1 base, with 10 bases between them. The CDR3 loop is CASSLTGTSGNTIYF. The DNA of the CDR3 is TGTGCCAGCAGTTTGACCGGGACTTCTGGAAACACCATATATTTT.

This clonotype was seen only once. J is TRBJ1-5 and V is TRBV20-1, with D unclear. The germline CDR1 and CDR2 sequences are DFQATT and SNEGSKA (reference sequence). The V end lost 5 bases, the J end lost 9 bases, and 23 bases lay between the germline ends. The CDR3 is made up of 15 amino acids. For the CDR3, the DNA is TGCAGTGCTGGTACATCCGACATCCGAGATCGGCCCCAGCATTTT. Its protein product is CSAGTSDIRDRPQHF.

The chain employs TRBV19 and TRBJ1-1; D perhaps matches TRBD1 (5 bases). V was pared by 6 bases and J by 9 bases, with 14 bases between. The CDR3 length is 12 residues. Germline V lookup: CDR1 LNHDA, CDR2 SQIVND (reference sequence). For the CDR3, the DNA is TGTGCCAGTAGCCCAAGCCCGGGACAAGCTTTCTTT. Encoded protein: CASSPSPGQAFF.